This is a list of T cell receptor beta chains from one sample in a study of somatic mutations in cytotoxic T cells in rheumatoid arthritis. Only in-frame clones appear in the TCRdb table, and some are missing; sequencing was by immunoSEQ multiplex PCR. The sample contains around 23,000 clones, roughly 80% of which appear only once. The sequenced sample consisted of CD8+ T cells sorted from blood. The receptors were gathered from a woman younger than 35 in good health. CDR3s include the opening cysteine and the closing phenylalanine or tryptophan. The D gene is left open where the match is weak. Rows give clone size only sometimes, using once, few, many, or a class for an expanded clone.

J	V	D	size	length	CDR3	DNA
TRBJ2-3	TRBV9	TRBD2	NA	16	CASSGRTSGYTDTQYF	TGTGCCAGCAGCGGCAGGACTAGCGGGTACACAGATACGCAGTATTTT
TRBJ2-5	TRBV5-5	NA	NA	17	CASSPGSVARGMETQYF	TGTGCCAGCAGCCCCGGTTCCGTGGCCAGAGGAATGGAGACCCAGTACTTC
TRBJ1-4	TRBV27	NA	few	13	CASSLVEGEKLFF	TGTGCCAGCAGTTTAGTAGAGGGCGAAAAACTGTTTTTT
TRBJ1-1	TRBV7-3	NA	few	13	CASSLSGGTEAFF	TGTGCCAGCAGCTTATCGGGTGGCACTGAAGCTTTCTTT
TRBJ2-6	TRBV27	TRBD1	NA	16	CAGTGASDSGANVLTF	TGTGCCGGGACAGGGGCCTCCGACTCTGGGGCCAACGTCCTGACTTTC
TRBJ2-7	TRBV13	NA	NA	14	CASSLGGSTVEQYF	TGTGCCAGCAGCTTAGGAGGCTCAACTGTCGAGCAGTACTTC
TRBJ2-7	TRBV9	TRBD1	NA	17	CASSETLNPTGGEQQYF	TGTGCCAGCAGCGAAACCCTTAATCCGACAGGGGGCGAACAGCAGTACTTC
TRBJ2-7	TRBV28	NA	few	15	CASSFGLQGTYEQYF	TGTGCCAGCAGTTTCGGTCTACAGGGCACCTACGAGCAGTACTTC
TRBJ2-3	TRBV7-9	NA	NA	12	CASTDYTDTQYF	TGTGCCAGCACCGACTACACAGATACGCAGTATTTT
TRBJ2-1	TRBV27	TRBD2	NA	17	CASSLSPLLAGGDEQFF	TGTGCCAGCAGTTTATCCCCGCTACTAGCGGGAGGCGATGAGCAGTTCTTC
TRBJ1-1	TRBV5-6	TRBD1	once	18	CASSETGGGRTLAVRAFF	TGTGCCAGCAGTGAGACAGGGGGCGGAAGAACCCTAGCCGTGAGAGCTTTCTTT
TRBJ1-5	TRBV28	NA	NA	13	CASSFPYPQPQHF	TGTGCCAGCAGTTTTCCCTATCCGCAGCCCCAGCATTTT
TRBJ2-5	TRBV4-1	NA	NA	14	CASSPGGWQETQYF	TGCGCCAGCAGCCCTGGGGGCTGGCAAGAGACCCAGTACTTC
TRBJ2-3	TRBV6-5	NA	NA	14	CASSYGGLSDTQYF	TGTGCCAGCAGTTACGGGGGTTTATCAGATACGCAGTATTTT
TRBJ2-2	TRBV27	NA	NA	18	CASSPATTGRWNTGELFF	TGTGCCAGCAGTCCGGCTACCACGGGACGGTGGAACACCGGGGAGCTGTTTTTT
TRBJ1-2	TRBV6-1	TRBD1	once	15	CASSLPGQSLYGYTF	TGTGCCAGCAGTCTACCGGGACAGTCCCTCTATGGCTACACCTTC
TRBJ2-7	TRBV28	NA	NA	15	CASSFPAENQYEQYF	TGTGCCAGCAGTTTCCCAGCGGAAAATCAATACGAGCAGTACTTC
TRBJ2-1	TRBV7-8	NA	NA	14	CASSLAANYNEQFF	TGTGCCAGCAGCTTAGCGGCTAACTACAATGAGCAGTTCTTC
TRBJ1-6	TRBV5-6	NA	NA	15	CASSLEGNGNSPLHF	TGTGCCAGCAGCTTGGAGGGGAATGGGAATTCACCCCTCCACTTT
TRBJ2-3	TRBV10-2	NA	NA	16	CASSEDYQEGTDTQYF	TGCGCCAGCAGTGAGGACTACCAGGAGGGCACAGATACGCAGTATTTT
TRBJ2-1	TRBV5-8	TRBD2	NA	16	CASRKTSVSSYNEQFF	TGTGCCAGCAGAAAGACTAGCGTGTCCTCCTACAATGAGCAGTTCTTC
TRBJ1-1	TRBV5-1	NA	few	13	CASSLIRNTEAFF	TGCGCCAGCAGCTTGATCAGGAACACTGAAGCTTTCTTT
TRBJ2-1	TRBV4-1	NA	NA	16	CASSQVGGPTYNEQFF	TGCGCCAGCAGCCAAGTTGGAGGACCCACTTACAATGAGCAGTTCTTC
TRBJ1-1	TRBV6-6	TRBD1	few	12	CASSGTDYEAFF	TGTGCCAGCAGTGGGACAGATTACGAAGCTTTCTTT
TRBJ1-2	TRBV5-4	TRBD1	few	13	CASSSDREDGYTF	TGTGCCAGCAGCTCCGACAGGGAGGATGGCTACACCTTC
TRBJ2-2	TRBV7-3	TRBD1	NA	15	CASSHTGGHTGELFF	TGTGCCAGCAGCCATACAGGGGGCCACACCGGGGAGCTGTTTTTT
TRBJ1-5	TRBV2	NA	NA	16	CASLRERDNSNQPQHF	TGTGCCAGCCTCCGGGAGAGGGACAATAGCAATCAGCCCCAGCATTTT
TRBJ1-4	TRBV2	TRBD1	NA	15	CASNPSGQGREKLFF	TGTGCCAGCAATCCCTCGGGACAGGGCCGCGAAAAACTGTTTTTT
TRBJ1-1	TRBV5-1	NA	few	11	CASSIDREAFF	TGCGCCAGCAGTATTGATAGGGAAGCTTTCTTT
TRBJ2-3	TRBV12-5	NA	NA	14	CASGFGGAGDTQYF	TGTGCTAGTGGTTTTGGGGGGGCAGGAGATACGCAGTATTTT
TRBJ1-2	TRBV7-6	TRBD1	NA	15	CASSLGGQGGYGYTF	TGTGCCAGCAGCTTAGGGGGACAGGGGGGCTATGGCTACACCTTC
TRBJ2-7	TRBV6-5	TRBD1	NA	13	CASTGTGVREQYF	TGTGCCAGCACCGGGACAGGGGTCCGCGAGCAGTACTTC
TRBJ2-5	TRBV7-6	NA	NA	13	CASSLYGQETQYF	TGTGCCAGCAGCTTATATGGCCAAGAGACCCAGTACTTC
TRBJ2-1	TRBV7-9	NA	NA	14	CASSSHDGYNEQFF	TGTGCCAGCAGCTCACACGACGGTTACAATGAGCAGTTCTTC
TRBJ2-1	TRBV30	NA	NA	13	CALRSFGDNEQFF	TGTGCCTTGCGGTCCTTCGGGGACAATGAGCAGTTCTTC
TRBJ2-3	TRBV20-1	NA	NA	8	CSADTQYF	TGCAGTGCAGATACGCAGTATTTT
TRBJ2-5	TRBV28	NA	NA	14	CASSFLADQETQYF	NA
TRBJ2-7	TRBV7-6	TRBD2	NA	15	CASSLGPSGNYEQYF	TGTGCCAGCAGCTTAGGACCTAGCGGGAACTACGAGCAGTACTTC
TRBJ2-1	TRBV5-4	NA	NA	14	CASSDGTLYNEQFF	TGTGCCAGCAGCGATGGGACACTCTACAATGAGCAGTTCTTC
TRBJ2-7	TRBV4-1	NA	NA	14	CASSQETSHYEQYF	TGCGCCAGCAGCCAAGAGACTTCGCACTACGAGCAGTACTTC
TRBJ1-5	TRBV27	NA	few	15	CASSPTSTGNQPQHF	TGTGCCAGCAGTCCCACCTCAACGGGCAATCAGCCCCAGCATTTT
TRBJ2-5	TRBV7-9	NA	NA	14	CASSLVSGEETQYF	TGTGCCAGCAGCTTAGTGTCGGGGGAAGAGACCCAGTACTTC
TRBJ1-1	TRBV10-1	NA	NA	11	CASSLGTEAFF	TGCGCCAGCAGCCTCGGGACGGAAGCTTTCTTT
TRBJ2-2	TRBV30	NA	few	14	CAWSVHQNSGELFF	TGTGCCTGGAGTGTACACCAGAATTCCGGGGAGCTGTTTTTT
TRBJ2-1	TRBV5-1	TRBD1	once	13	CASRGTGYNEQFF	TGCGCCAGCAGGGGGACAGGCTACAATGAGCAGTTCTTC
TRBJ2-7	TRBV28	NA	NA	15	CASRLRGPSSYEQYF	TGTGCCAGCAGGCTCAGGGGCCCCAGCTCCTACGAGCAGTACTTC
TRBJ1-2	TRBV27	NA	few	15	CASSLAQTANYGYTF	TGTGCCAGCAGTTTAGCCCAGACAGCGAACTATGGCTACACCTTC
TRBJ2-7	TRBV15	NA	NA	15	CATSRAPPVSYEQYF	TGTGCCACCAGCAGAGCCCCGCCAGTCTCCTACGAGCAGTACTTC
TRBJ2-5	TRBV5-5	NA	NA	13	CASTPQGGETQYF	TGTGCCAGCACCCCACAGGGTGGAGAGACCCAGTACTTC
TRBJ2-1	TRBV27	NA	few	14	CASSLGSSYNEQFF	TGTGCCAGCAGTTTGGGGAGCTCCTACAATGAGCAGTTCTTC
TRBJ2-2	TRBV5-1	NA	NA	11	CASSLAGELFF	TGCGCCAGCAGCTTGGCCGGGGAGCTGTTTTTT
TRBJ2-7	TRBV13	NA	few	15	CASSLRYRDAYEQYF	TGTGCCAGCAGCTTGAGGTACAGGGACGCCTACGAGCAGTACTTC
TRBJ1-4	TRBV4-2	TRBD1	few	15	CASSQGSTGAKKLFF	TGTGCCAGCAGCCAAGGATCGACAGGGGCGAAAAAACTGTTTTTT
TRBJ2-7	TRBV4-1	NA	NA	15	CASSQDSGPFYEQYF	TGCGCCAGCAGCCAAGACTCCGGGCCTTTCTACGAGCAGTACTTC
TRBJ2-1	TRBV4-1	NA	NA	15	CASSQGPGSYNEQFF	TGCGCCAGCAGCCAAGGGCCGGGCTCCTACAATGAGCAGTTCTTC
TRBJ1-5	TRBV7-9	TRBD1	NA	13	CASSPTGFQPQHF	TGTGCCAGCAGTCCGACAGGGTTTCAGCCCCAGCATTTT
TRBJ1-1	TRBV4-1	NA	NA	16	CASSQEGRGANTEAFF	TGCGCCAGCAGCCAAGAAGGCCGGGGTGCGAACACTGAAGCTTTCTTT
TRBJ2-1	TRBV15	TRBD2	NA	16	CATSSLGLAGVGEQFF	TGTGCCACCAGCAGCCTGGGACTAGCGGGAGTCGGCGAGCAGTTCTTC
TRBJ1-1	TRBV15	TRBD1	once	16	CATSRDLGQGETEAFF	TGTGCCACCAGCAGAGATCTCGGACAGGGGGAGACTGAAGCTTTCTTT
TRBJ1-2	TRBV28	TRBD1	once	16	CASSLAWRWDRAGYTF	TGTGCCAGCAGTTTAGCGTGGCGGTGGGACAGGGCTGGCTACACCTTC